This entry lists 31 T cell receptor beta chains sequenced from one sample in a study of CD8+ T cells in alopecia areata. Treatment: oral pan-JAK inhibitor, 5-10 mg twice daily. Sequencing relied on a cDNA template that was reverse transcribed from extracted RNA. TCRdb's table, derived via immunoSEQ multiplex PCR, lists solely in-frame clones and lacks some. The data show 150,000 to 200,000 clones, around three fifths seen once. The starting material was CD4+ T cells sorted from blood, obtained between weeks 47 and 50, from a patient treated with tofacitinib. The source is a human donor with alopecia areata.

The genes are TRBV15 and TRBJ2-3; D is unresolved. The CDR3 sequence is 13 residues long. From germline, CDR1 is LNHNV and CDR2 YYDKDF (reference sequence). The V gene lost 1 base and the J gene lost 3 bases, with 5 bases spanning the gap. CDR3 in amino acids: CATSRGPTDTQYF. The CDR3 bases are TGTGCCACCAGCAGAGGGCCGACAGATACGCAGTATTTT.

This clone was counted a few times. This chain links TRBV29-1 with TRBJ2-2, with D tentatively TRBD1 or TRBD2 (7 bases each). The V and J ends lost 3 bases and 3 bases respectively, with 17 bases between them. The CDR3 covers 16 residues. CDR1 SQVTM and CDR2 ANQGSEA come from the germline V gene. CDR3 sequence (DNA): TGCAGCGTTGACGTGGGAGGGGGCCGTTACACCGGGGAGCTGTTTTTT. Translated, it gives CSVDVGGGRYTGELFF.

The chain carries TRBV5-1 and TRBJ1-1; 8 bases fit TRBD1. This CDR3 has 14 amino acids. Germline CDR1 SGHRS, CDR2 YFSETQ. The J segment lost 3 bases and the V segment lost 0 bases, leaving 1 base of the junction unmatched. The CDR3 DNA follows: TGCGCCAGCAGCTTGGTGGGACAGGACACTGAAGCTTTCTTT. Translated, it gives CASSLVGQDTEAFF.

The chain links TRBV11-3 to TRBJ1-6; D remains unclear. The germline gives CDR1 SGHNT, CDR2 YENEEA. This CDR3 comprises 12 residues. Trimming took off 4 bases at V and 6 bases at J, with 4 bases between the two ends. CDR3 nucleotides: TGTGCCAGCAGCTACCGTAATTCACCCCTCCACTTT. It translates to CASSYRNSPLHF.

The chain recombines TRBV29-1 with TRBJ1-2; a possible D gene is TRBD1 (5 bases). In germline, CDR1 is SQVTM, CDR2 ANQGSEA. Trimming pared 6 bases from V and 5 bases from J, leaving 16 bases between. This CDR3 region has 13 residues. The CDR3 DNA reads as TGCAGCGTCGCTGCTGGTGGGGGGTATGGCTACACCTTC. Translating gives CSVAAGGGYGYTF. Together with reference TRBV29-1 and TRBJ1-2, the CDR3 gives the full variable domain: SAVISQKPSRDICQRGTSLTIQCQVDSQVTMMFWYRQQPGQSLTLIATANQGSEATYESGFVIDKFPISRPNLTFSTLTVSNMSPEDSSIYLCSVAAGGGYGYTFGSGTRLTVV.

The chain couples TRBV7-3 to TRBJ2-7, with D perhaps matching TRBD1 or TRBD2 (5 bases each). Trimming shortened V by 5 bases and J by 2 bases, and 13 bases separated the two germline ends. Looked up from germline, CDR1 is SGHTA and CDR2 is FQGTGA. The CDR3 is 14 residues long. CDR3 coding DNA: TGTGCCAGCAGCCCTACTGGGACGACCTACGAGCAGTACTTC. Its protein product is CASSPTGTTYEQYF.

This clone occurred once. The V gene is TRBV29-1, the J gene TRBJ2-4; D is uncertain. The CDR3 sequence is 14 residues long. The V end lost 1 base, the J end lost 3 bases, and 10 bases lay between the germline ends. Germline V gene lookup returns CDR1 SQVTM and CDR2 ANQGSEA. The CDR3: CSVEGRTGKNIQYF. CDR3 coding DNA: TGCAGCGTTGAAGGCAGGACCGGCAAAAACATTCAGTACTTC.

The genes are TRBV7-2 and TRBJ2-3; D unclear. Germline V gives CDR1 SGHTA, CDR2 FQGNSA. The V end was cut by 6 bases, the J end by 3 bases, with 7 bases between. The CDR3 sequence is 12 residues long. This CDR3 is CASSQYTDTQYF. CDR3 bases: TGTGCCAGCAGTCAGTATACAGATACGCAGTATTTT.

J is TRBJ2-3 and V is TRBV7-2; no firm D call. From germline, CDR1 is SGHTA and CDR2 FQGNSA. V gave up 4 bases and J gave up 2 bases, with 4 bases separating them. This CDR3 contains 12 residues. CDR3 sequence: CASSSPTDTQYF. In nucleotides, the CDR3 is TGTGCCAGCAGCTCACCCACAGATACGCAGTATTTT.

The CDR3: CASSYDWDTGELFF. The CDR3 DNA follows: TGTGCCAGCAGTTACGACTGGGACACCGGGGAGCTGTTTTTT. The chain couples TRBV6-5 to TRBJ2-2; unclear D gene. V lost 2 bases and J lost 3, with 7 bases in between. This CDR3 contains 14 residues. CDR1 is MNHEY and CDR2 is SVGAGI in the germline V gene.

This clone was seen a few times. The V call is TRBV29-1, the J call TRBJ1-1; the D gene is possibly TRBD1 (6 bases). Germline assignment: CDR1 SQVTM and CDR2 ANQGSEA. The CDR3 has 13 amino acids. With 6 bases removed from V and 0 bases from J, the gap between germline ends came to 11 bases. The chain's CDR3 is CSVNRVLNTEAFF. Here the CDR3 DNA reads TGCAGCGTGAACAGGGTATTGAACACTGAAGCTTTCTTT.

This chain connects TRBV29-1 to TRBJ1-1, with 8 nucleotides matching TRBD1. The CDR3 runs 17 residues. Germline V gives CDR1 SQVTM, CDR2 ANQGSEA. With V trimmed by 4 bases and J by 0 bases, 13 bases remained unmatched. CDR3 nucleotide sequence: TGCAGCGTTGTGGGCCAGGGGGCGCGGGGTATGAACACTGAAGCTTTCTTT. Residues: CSVVGQGARGMNTEAFF.

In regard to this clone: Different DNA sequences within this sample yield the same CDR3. The CDR3 DNA reads as TGCAGCGTTGAAGGGAGGCAAGCTAACACTGAAGCTTTCTTT. It encodes CSVEGRQANTEAFF. This chain joins TRBV29-1 and TRBJ1-1; D gene uncertain. The germline gives CDR1 SQVTM, CDR2 ANQGSEA. The CDR3 has 14 amino acids. Trimming left V 1 base short and J 2 bases short, with 11 bases between.

CDR3 amino acids: CAISESRGGKETQYF. DNA for the CDR3: TGTGCCATCAGTGAGTCCCGCGGGGGGAAAGAGACCCAGTACTTC. The gene calls are TRBV10-3 and TRBJ2-5; 8 bases match TRBD2. Germline trimming cut 0 bases from V and 3 bases from J; bases unmatched to any gene: 3. This CDR3 is 15 amino acids long. Germline V gives CDR1 ENHRY, CDR2 SYGVKD.

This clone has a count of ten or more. Here the CDR3 reads CASSLAPDREREKLFF. DNA of the CDR3: TGTGCCAGCAGCTTAGCCCCGGACAGGGAAAGGGAAAAACTGTTTTTT. This sequence joins TRBV7-9 and TRBJ1-4; 8 bases agree with TRBD1. With 0 bases clipped from V and 8 bases from J, the junction kept 8 bases outside the gene matches. The CDR3 runs to 16 residues. Germline V gives CDR1 SEHNR, CDR2 FQNEAQ (reference sequence).

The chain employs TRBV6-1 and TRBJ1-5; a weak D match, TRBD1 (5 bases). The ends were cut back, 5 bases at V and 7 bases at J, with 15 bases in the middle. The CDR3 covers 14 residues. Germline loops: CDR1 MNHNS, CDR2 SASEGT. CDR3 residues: CASSKTGPRQPQHF. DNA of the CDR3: TGTGCCAGCAGTAAAACAGGCCCCAGGCAGCCCCAGCATTTT.

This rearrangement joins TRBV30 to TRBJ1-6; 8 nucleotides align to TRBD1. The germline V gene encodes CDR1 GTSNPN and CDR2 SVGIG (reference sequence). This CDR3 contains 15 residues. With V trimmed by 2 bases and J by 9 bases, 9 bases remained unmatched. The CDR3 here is CAWSPPDRDFSPLHF. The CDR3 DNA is TGTGCCTGGAGTCCCCCGGACAGGGATTTTTCACCCCTCCACTTT.

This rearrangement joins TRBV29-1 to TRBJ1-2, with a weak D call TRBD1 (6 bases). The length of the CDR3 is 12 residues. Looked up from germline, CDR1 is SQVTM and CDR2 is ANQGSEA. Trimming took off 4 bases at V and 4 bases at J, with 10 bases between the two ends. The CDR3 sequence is CSVAQGGYGYTF. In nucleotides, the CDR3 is TGCAGCGTTGCACAGGGCGGCTATGGCTACACCTTC.

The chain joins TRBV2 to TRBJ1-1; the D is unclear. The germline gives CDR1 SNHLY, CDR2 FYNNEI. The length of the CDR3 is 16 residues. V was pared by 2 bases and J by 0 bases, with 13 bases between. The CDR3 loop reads CASSEQGGRLNTEAFF. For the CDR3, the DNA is TGTGCCAGCAGTGAACAAGGTGGACGGCTGAACACTGAAGCTTTCTTT.

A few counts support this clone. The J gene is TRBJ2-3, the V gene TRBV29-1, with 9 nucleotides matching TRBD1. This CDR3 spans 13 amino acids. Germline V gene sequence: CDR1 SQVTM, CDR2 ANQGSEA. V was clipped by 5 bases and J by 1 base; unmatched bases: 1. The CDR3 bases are TGCAGCGTTTGGACAGGGGGCACAGATACGCAGTATTTT. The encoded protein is CSVWTGGTDTQYF.

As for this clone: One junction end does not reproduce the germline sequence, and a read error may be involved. The CDR3 sequence is CSVKEVGSEAFF. The CDR3 DNA follows: TGCAGCGTTAAAGAGGTCGGGTCTGAAGCTTTCTTT. This sequence joins TRBV29-1 and TRBJ1-1; D uncertain. This CDR3 comprises 12 residues. Germline loops: CDR1 SQVTM, CDR2 ANQGSEA.

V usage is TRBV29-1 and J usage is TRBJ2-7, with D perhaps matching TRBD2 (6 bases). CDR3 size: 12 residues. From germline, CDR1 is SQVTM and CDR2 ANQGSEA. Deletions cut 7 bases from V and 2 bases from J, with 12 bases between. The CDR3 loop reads CSAGTQAYEQYF. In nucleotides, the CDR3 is TGCAGCGCCGGGACTCAAGCCTACGAGCAGTACTTC.

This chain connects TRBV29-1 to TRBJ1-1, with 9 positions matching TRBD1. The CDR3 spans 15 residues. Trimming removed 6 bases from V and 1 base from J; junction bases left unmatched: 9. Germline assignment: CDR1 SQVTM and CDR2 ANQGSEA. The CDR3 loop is CSVGRQGGPNTEAFF. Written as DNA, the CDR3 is TGCAGCGTCGGACGACAGGGGGGGCCGAACACTGAAGCTTTCTTT.

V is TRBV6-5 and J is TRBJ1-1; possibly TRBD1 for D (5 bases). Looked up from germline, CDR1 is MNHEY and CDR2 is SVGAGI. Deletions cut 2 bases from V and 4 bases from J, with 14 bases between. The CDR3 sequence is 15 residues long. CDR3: CASSYGPRGGTEAFF. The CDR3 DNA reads TGTGCCAGCAGTTACGGCCCAAGGGGAGGCACTGAAGCTTTCTTT.

This chain's CDR3 is CASSLQRAPYEQYF. CDR3 DNA sequence: TGTGCCAGCAGTTTACAGCGGGCTCCCTACGAGCAGTACTTC. The chain couples TRBV28 to TRBJ2-7; the D gene is possibly TRBD2 (6 bases). This CDR3 is 14 amino acids long. The germline gives CDR1 MDHEN, CDR2 SYDVKM. The V and J ends lost 2 bases and 2 bases respectively, with 10 bases between them.

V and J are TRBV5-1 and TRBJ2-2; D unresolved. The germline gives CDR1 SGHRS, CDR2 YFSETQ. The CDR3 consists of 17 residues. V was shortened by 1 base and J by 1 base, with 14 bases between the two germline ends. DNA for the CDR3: TGCGCCAGCAGCTTGCACAGCCCGACGGGGAACACCGGGGAGCTGTTTTTT. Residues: CASSLHSPTGNTGELFF.

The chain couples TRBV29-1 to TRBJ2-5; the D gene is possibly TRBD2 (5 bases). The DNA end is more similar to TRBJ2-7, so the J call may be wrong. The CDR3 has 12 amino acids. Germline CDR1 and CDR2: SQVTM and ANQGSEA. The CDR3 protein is CSALLFGGEQYF. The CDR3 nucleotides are TGCAGCGCTCTCCTCTTCGGAGGCGAGCAGTACTTC.

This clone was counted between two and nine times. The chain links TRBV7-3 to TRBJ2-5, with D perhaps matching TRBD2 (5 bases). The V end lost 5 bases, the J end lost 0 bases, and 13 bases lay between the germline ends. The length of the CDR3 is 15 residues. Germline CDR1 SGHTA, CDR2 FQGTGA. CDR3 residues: CASSPSRDNQETQYF. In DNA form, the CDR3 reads TGTGCCAGCAGCCCTAGCCGGGATAACCAAGAGACCCAGTACTTC.

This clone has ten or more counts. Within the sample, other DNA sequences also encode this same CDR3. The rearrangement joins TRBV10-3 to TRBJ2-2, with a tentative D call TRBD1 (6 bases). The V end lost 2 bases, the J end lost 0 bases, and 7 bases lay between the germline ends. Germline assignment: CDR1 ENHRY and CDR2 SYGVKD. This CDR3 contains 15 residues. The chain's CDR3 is CAISERGTNTGELFF. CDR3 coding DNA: TGTGCCATCAGTGAGAGGGGGACGAACACCGGGGAGCTGTTTTTT.

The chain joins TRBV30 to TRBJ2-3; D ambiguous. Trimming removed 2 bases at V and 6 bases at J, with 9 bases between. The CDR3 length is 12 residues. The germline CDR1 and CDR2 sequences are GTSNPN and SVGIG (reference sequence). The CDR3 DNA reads TGTGCCTGGAGTAAGGGCCCCGATACGCAGTATTTT. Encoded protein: CAWSKGPDTQYF.

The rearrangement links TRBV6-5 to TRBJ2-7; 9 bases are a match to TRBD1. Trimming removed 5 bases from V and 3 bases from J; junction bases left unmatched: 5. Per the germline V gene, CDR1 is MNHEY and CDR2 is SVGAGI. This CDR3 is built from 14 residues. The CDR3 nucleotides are TGTGCCAGCAGTCGAGGGACAGGGATCTACGAGCAGTACTTC. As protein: CASSRGTGIYEQYF.